A selection of T cell receptor beta chains follows, all from one sample in a study of T-cell memory formation after mild COVID-19. TCRdb analysed the 5' RACE reads with MiXCR anew, one entry per CDR3 protein. Counted here are approximately 400,000 distinct CDR3 sequences, approximately 24% occurring once; the ten biggest clones make up 8.8%. Sequenced input: PBMCs or a T cell subset sorted from them (not recorded which). The receptors originated from an adult woman who had mild COVID-19 (a few samples of this study predate the infection). Cell type and time point are not known. Each CDR3 is given with its conserved first and last residue. A D gene is named only where the DNA matches it firmly. Rows give clone size only sometimes, using once, few, many, or a class for an expanded clone.

v_gene	d_gene	abundance	j_gene	CDR3nt	CDR3aa
TRBV5-1	NA	NA	TRBJ1-1	TGCGCCAGCAGCTTGGTGGCGAACACTGAAGCTTTCTTT	CASSLVANTEAFF
TRBV5-5	TRBD1	few	TRBJ2-3	TGTGCCAGCAGCACAGGGGGCGCAGCTAGCACAGATACGCAGTATTTT	CASSTGGAASTDTQYF
TRBV7-2	NA	NA	TRBJ1-2	TGTGCCAGCAGCTTAGTCCCGGGGGCAGGGGAGGGCTACACCTTC	CASSLVPGAGEGYTF
TRBV20-1	NA	NA	TRBJ2-1	TGCAGTGCTAGGGGCACTACAGTGATCGAGCAGTTCTTC	CSARGTTVIEQFF
TRBV12-3/TRBV12-4	NA	many	TRBJ1-1	TGTGCCAGCAGTTGGGGGACTGTTGAAGCTTTCTTT	CASSWGTVEAFF
TRBV5-1	NA	NA	TRBJ2-1	TGCGCCAGCAGCGCGGGGTTTAGCTTCAATGAGCAGTTCTTC	CASSAGFSFNEQFF
TRBV12-3/TRBV12-4	TRBD1	NA	TRBJ1-1	TGTGCCAGCAGTAGGTACGACAGGGACACTGAAGCTTTCTTT	CASSRYDRDTEAFF
TRBV20-1	NA	few	TRBJ1-6	TGCAGTGCTAGGGGCAGTTATAATTCACCCCTCCACTTT	CSARGSYNSPLHF
TRBV5-1	NA	few	TRBJ2-2	TGCGCCAGCAGCTTGGGTCCCTCGGGCACCGGGGAGCTGTTTTTT	CASSLGPSGTGELFF
TRBV24-1	NA	few	TRBJ1-5	TGTGCCACGGGGGAGGGAACTAGCAATCAGCCCCAGCATTTT	CATGEGTSNQPQHF
TRBV11-2	NA	NA	TRBJ1-1	TGTGCCAGCAGCTTAGGGCGACCCCGGGTTCTAAACACTGAAGCTTTCTTT	CASSLGRPRVLNTEAFF
TRBV30	TRBD1	NA	TRBJ1-1	TGTGCCTGGAGTGGACAGGGGATTTTGAACACTGAAGCTTTCTTT	CAWSGQGILNTEAFF
TRBV7-8	NA	NA	TRBJ2-2	TGTGCCAGCGATCCGGAGCTGTTTTTT	CASDPELFF
TRBV9	TRBD1	NA	TRBJ2-7	TGTGCCAGCAGCGGACAGGGTCGGGAGCAGTACTTC	CASSGQGREQYF
TRBV11-3	TRBD2	few	TRBJ2-1	TGTGCCAGCAGCTTAGTTGGGCTAGCGGGACGGAATGAGCAGTTCTTC	CASSLVGLAGRNEQFF